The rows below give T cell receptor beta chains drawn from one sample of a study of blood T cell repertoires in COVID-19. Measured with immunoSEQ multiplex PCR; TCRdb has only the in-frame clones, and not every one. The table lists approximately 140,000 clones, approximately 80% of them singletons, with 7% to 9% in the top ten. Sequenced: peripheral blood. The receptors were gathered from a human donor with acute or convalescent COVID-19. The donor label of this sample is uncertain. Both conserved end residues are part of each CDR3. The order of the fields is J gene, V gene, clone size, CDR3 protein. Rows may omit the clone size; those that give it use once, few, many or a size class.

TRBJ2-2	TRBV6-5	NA	CASSLQGANTGELFF
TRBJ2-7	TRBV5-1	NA	CASSLTGKTYEQYF
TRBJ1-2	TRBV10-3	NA	CAIGRTDPFYGYTF
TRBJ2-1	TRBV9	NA	CASSEGGHDNEQFF
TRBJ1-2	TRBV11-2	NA	CASSSGTGFGYGYTF
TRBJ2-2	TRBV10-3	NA	CAISDRLAGDAGELFF
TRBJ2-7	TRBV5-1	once	CASSWTGSSSYEQYF
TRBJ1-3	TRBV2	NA	CASTVGQKGNTIYF
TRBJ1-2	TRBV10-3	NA	CAISVNRADGYTF
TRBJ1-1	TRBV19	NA	CASLNSFLNTEAFF
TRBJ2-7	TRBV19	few	CASSSGTGQWGEQYF
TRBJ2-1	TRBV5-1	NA	CASSFTDSSYNEQFF
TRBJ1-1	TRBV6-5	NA	CASVRSPNEAFF